Listed here are 13 T cell receptor beta chains from one sample, sequenced in a study of T cells in Graves' hyperthyroidism and ophthalmopathy. RNA transcripts gave rise to amplified TCR beta CDR3 regions. Carried out on the TCR CDR3, a first-round RT-PCR used the HTBI primer set. Each CDR3 protein gets one entry after TCRdb re-called the multiplex PCR reads with MiXCR. The sample lists more than 550,000 distinct CDR3 sequences, roughly 46% occurring once. Sample: peripheral blood or thyroid tissue (not recorded which). The origin of the receptors is an adult man with Graves' disease, either hyperthyroidism or ophthalmopathy (not recorded which).

This clonotype was seen repeatedly, ten times or more. This chain joins TRBV15 and TRBJ1-2, with no clear D. Germline lookup yields CDR1 LNHNV and CDR2 YYDKDF (reference sequence). The CDR3 runs 13 residues. Trimming pared 1 base from V and 8 bases from J, leaving 11 bases between. This CDR3 reads CATSRASGPGYTF. The CDR3 nucleotides are TGTGCCACCAGCAGAGCAAGTGGACCGGGCTACACCTTC.

The chain employs TRBV19 and TRBJ2-7; perhaps TRBD1 as D (6 bases). This CDR3 contains 13 residues. The V and J ends lost 6 bases and 6 bases respectively, with 15 bases between them. Germline lookup yields CDR1 LNHDA and CDR2 SQIVND (reference sequence). The CDR3 spells CASSLGQTCEQYF. In nucleotides, the CDR3 is TGTGCCAGTAGCCTAGGACAGACCTGCGAGCAGTACTTC.

This clonotype was seen ten or more times. The V call is TRBV7-2, the J call TRBJ2-7; TRBD2 is a possible D gene (6 bases). V was pared by 5 bases and J by 0 bases, with 14 bases between. The CDR3 extends over 15 amino acids. Germline V CDR1 and CDR2: SGHTA, FQGNSA. The CDR3 DNA is TGTGCCAGCAGCGAAGACCCCGGGGGCTCCTACGAGCAGTACTTC. Translating gives CASSEDPGGSYEQYF.

This clonotype was seen ten or more times. V and J are TRBV29-1 and TRBJ1-3; D is unclear. V was cut by 6 bases and J by 2 bases, with 14 bases left in between. From germline, CDR1 is SQVTM and CDR2 ANQGSEA. This CDR3 comprises 14 residues. CDR3 sequence reads: CSVENPRTGNTIYF. The CDR3 DNA reads as TGCAGCGTCGAAAACCCCAGGACTGGAAACACCATATATTTT.

This clonotype was observed once. The junction shows a germline mismatch at one end, possibly a read error. The gene calls are TRBV10-3 and TRBJ2-7, with TRBD1 identical over 8 bases. From germline, CDR1 is ENHRY and CDR2 SYGVKD. The CDR3 loop spans 15 amino acids. The CDR3 nucleotides read TGTGCCAGCAGTTATAGACAGGGGCGAACCTACGAGCAGTACTTC. Its translation: CASSYRQGRTYEQYF.

Many counts were recorded for this clonotype. The chain employs TRBV7-8 and TRBJ1-1; possible D gene TRBD1, 5 bases. In germline, CDR1 is SGHVS, CDR2 FQNEAQ. V dropped 5 bases and J dropped 1 base, with 17 bases sitting between them. The CDR3 length is 16 residues. This CDR3 reads CASSRFSGPKNTEAFF. CDR3 DNA: TGTGCCAGCAGCCGTTTCTCGGGACCGAAGAACACTGAAGCTTTCTTT. Full variable domain (outside the CDR3, taken from reference TRBV7-8 and TRBJ1-1): GAGVSQSPRYKVAKRGQDVALRCDPISGHVSLFWYQQALGQGPEFLTYFQNEAQLDKSGLPSDRFFAERPEGSVSTLKIQRTQQEDSAVYLCASSRFSGPKNTEAFFGQGTRLTVV.

This clonotype has just a few counts. The chain joins TRBV12-3 or TRBV12-4 to TRBJ1-5, with a possible D match to TRBD1 (6 bases). This CDR3 is 13 amino acids long. V shed 4 bases and J shed 6 bases, with 10 bases lying between them. CDR3 sequence: CASSWGGAQPQHF. The CDR3 DNA reads TGTGCCAGCAGTTGGGGGGGGGCTCAGCCCCAGCATTTT.

This chain links TRBV2 with TRBJ1-2, with D tentatively TRBD1 (5 bases). Per germline, CDR1 SNHLY and CDR2 FYNNEI. Trimming removed 10 bases at V and 2 bases at J, with 8 bases between. CDR3 length: 11 amino acids. CDR3 nucleotide sequence: TGTGCCAACAGGAGCAACTATGGCTACACCTTC. This gives the protein CANRSNYGYTF.

This rearrangement joins TRBV7-8 to TRBJ2-5, with TRBD2 as a possible D gene (5 bases). The CDR3 extends over 13 amino acids. Germline V gene data show CDR1 as SGHVS and CDR2 as FQNEAQ. Trimming shortened V by 11 bases and J by 4 bases, and 17 bases separated the two germline ends. The CDR3 sequence: CAWSTGMVETQYF. The CDR3 nucleotides read TGTGCCTGGAGTACGGGGATGGTAGAGACCCAGTACTTC.

On this clonotype: A much larger clone differs by one base, so this may be a read error. This rearrangement joins TRBV7-2 to TRBJ2-6, with a weak D call TRBD1 (6 bases). The CDR3 contains 16 residues. CDR1 and CDR2 from the germline V gene are SGHTA and FQGNSA. V gave up 5 bases and J gave up 5 bases, with 16 bases separating them. DNA of the CDR3: TGTGCCAGCAGCCTAAACTCAGGGGTACGGGCCAACGTCCTGACTTTC. This sequence encodes CASSLNSGVRANVLTF.

The chain has TRBV9 and TRBJ1-5; no definite D call. This CDR3 is built from 14 residues. From germline, CDR1 is SGDLS and CDR2 YYNGEE. Trimming removed 4 bases at V and 9 bases at J, with 17 bases between. Here the CDR3 reads CASSQDLGDPPQHF. CDR3 DNA: TGTGCCAGCAGCCAAGATTTAGGAGATCCGCCCCAGCATTTT.

This clonotype was found once. A junction end diverges from the germline sequence, so it may reflect a read error. J is TRBJ2-2 and V is TRBV7-9, with no clear D. CDR3 length: 16 amino acids. Germline V gives CDR1 SEHNR, CDR2 FQNEAQ (reference sequence). This CDR3 is CASSLASRAPTEELFF. CDR3 nucleotide sequence: TGTGCCAGCAGTTTGGCCTCCAGAGCGCCTACCGAGGAGCTGTTTTTT. The full variable domain, its missing parts supplied by reference TRBV7-9 and TRBJ2-2, is DTGVSQNPRHKITKRGQNVTFRCDPISEHNRLYWYRQTLGQGPEFLTYFQNEAQLEKSRLLSDRFSAERPKGSFSTLEIQRTEQGDSAMYLCASSLASRAPTEELFFGEGSRLTVL.

This chain connects TRBV29-1 to TRBJ1-1; D may be TRBD1 (5 bases). The CDR3 contains 14 residues. V shed 3 bases and J shed 1 base, with 12 bases lying between them. The germline V gene has CDR1 SQVTM and CDR2 ANQGSEA. The CDR3 loop reads CSVDRDGENTEAFF. The CDR3 region has the DNA TGCAGCGTTGACCGGGACGGTGAGAACACTGAAGCTTTCTTT.